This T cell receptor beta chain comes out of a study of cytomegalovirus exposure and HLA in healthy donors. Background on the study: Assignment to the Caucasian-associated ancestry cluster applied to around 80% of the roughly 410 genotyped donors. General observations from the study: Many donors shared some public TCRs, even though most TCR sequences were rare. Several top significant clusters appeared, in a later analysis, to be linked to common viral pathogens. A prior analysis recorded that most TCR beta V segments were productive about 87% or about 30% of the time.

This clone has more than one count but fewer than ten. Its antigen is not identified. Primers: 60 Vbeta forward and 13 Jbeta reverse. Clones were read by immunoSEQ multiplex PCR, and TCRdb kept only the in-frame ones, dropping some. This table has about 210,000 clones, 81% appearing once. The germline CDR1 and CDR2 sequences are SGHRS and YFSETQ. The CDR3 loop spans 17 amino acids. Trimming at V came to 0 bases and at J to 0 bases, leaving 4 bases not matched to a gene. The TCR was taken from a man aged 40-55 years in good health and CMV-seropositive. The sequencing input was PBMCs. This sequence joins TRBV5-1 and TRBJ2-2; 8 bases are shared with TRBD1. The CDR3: CASSLGRGRANTGELFF. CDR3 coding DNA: TGCGCCAGCAGCTTGGGCAGGGGGCGCGCGAACACCGGGGAGCTGTTTTTT.